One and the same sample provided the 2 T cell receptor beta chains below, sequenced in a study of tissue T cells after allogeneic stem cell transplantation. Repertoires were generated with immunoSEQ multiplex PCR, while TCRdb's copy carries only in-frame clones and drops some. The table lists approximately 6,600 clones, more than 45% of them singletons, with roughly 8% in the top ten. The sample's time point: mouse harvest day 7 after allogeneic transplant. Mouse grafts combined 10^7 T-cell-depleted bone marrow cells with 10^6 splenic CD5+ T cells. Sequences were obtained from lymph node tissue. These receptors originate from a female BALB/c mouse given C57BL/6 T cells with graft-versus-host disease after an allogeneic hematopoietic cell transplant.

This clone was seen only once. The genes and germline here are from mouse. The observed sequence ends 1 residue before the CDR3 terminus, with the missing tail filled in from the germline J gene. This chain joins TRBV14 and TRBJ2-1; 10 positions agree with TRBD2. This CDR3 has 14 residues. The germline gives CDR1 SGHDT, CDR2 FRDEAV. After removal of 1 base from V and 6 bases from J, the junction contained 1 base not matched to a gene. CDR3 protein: CASSFLGGLAEQFF. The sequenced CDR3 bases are TGTGCCAGCAGTTTCCTGGGGGGGCTTGCTGAGCAGTTC.

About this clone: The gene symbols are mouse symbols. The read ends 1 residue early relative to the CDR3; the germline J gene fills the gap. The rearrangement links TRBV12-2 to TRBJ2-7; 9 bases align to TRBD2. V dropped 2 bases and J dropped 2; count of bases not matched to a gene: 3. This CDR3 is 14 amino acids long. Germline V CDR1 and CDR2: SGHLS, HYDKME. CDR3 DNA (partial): TGTGCCAGCTCTCCCACTGGGGGGACCTATGAACAGTAC. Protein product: CASSPTGGTYEQY. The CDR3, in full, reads CASSPTGGTYEQYF.